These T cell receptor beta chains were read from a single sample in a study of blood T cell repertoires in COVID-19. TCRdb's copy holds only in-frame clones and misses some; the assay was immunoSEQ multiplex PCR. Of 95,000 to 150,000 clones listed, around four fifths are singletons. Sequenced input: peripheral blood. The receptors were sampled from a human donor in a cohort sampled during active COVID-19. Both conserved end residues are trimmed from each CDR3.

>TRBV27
ASSLSSLAARYEQY
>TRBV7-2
ASSLDIQLETQY
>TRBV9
ASSETDRPEAF
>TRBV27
ASSSAGQTNTEAF
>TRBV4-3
ASSLLKRTPDTQY
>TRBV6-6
ASSRRTIDTQY
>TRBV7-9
ASSHGTDEQY
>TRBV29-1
SARLAGRETQY
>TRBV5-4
ASSFFGGRGYEQY
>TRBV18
ASSPSRTDLNSNQPQH
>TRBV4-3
ASSQEVETSGGEQY
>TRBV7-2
ASSFQLGSYNEQF
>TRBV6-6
ASSPRLAGGPPETQY
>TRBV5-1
ASSLDKSYNEQF
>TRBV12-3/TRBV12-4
ASSPTGVHEQY
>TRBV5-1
ASSFGTSGSMSTDTQY
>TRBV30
AWRPSTGLVHEQY
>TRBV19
ASSMGGRAGDTQY
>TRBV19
ASSILRWGDEQF
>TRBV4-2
ASSQERSGSREQY
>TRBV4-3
ASSSIGEGHDFYGYT
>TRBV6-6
ASQGQGGNQPQH
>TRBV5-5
ASRVFGQRGVNTEAF
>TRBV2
ASSELGQDYNEQF
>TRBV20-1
SASDNYSNQPQH
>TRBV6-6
ASSYQGEAETQY
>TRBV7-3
ASSRQAAGPNLPLH
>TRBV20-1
SASGVLGAF
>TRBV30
AWNPGQGLGETQY
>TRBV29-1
SVDYRGYGYT
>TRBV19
ASSSQRTGMYEQY
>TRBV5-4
ASSKGTGRADTQY
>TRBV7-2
ASSLYGQGLDTQY
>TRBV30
AWGEGNSGANVLT
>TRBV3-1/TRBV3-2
ASSPGGIGAGELF
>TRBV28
ATSTVFNEKLF
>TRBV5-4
ASSLGLAGGGQETQY